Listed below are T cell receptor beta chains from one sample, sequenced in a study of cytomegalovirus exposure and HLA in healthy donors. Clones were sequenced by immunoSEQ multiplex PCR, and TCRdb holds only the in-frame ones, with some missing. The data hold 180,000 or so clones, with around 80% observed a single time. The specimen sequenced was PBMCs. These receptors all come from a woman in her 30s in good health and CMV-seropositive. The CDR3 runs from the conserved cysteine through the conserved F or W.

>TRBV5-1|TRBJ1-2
CASSLGQGGGYTF
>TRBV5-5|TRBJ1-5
CASSLGQGGNQPQHF
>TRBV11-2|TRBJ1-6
CASSFGGRNSPLHF
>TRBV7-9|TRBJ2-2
CASSLGDSQHRELFF
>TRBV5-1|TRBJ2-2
CASSPTGGTGELFF
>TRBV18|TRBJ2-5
CASSPRGLAGKETQYF
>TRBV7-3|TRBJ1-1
CASSSRTGPNTEAFF
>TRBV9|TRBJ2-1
CASSVTSLSNEQFF
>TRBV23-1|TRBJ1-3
CASSRSNRGCRNTIYF
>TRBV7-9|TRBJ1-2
CASSSNGQGAIDYGYTF
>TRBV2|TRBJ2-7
CASSASGGLYEQYF
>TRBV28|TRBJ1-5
CASTSVPGQGARQPQHF
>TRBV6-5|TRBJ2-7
CASHRTGGHEQYF
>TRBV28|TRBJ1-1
CASSRPGTEAFF
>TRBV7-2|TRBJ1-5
CASSLLQDQPQHF
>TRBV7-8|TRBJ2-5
CASSLTAGFQPTQYF
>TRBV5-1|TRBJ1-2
CASSYSGTGASYGYTF
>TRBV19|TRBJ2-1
CASRTADSYNEQFF
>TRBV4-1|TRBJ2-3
CASSHLRGGARDTQYF
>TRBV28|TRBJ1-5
CASSLGPYSNQPQHF
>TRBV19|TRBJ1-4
CASGGERINEKLFF
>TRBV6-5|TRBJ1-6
CASSSVGGNSPLHF
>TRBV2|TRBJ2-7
CASSARGHSYEQYF
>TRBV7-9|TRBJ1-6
CSSSLIRQGHSPLHF
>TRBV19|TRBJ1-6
CASSLDRRASPLHF
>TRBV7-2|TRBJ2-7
CASSVWDSREQYF
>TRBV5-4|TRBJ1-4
CASSFRVWDEKLFF
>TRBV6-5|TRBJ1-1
CASSYRREREAFF
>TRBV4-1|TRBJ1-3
CASSQEGQSGNTIYF
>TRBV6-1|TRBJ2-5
CASSAGGGPKTQYF
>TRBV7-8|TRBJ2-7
CASSLGSSFGEQYF
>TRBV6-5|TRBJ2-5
CASRGVQETQYF
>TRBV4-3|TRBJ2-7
CASSQGNSGVYEQYF
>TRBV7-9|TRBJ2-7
CASSAGRGLYKYEQYF
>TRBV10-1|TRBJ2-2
CASSRTGTGELFF
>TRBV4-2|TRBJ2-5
CASSQVGEGRQETQYF
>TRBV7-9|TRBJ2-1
CASSLSNEQFF
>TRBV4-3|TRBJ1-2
CASSQDRGIFYGYTF
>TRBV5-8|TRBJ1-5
CASSLRTGVQPQHF
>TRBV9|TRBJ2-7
CASSPRQGSSYEQYF
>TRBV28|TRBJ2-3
CASSSGYRDTQYF
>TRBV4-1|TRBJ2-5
CASSHRSPEETQYF
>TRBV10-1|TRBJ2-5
CASSESKLETQYF
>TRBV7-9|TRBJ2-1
CASSLGQGSSSYNEQFF
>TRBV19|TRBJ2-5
CASSIDRGTGQETQYF
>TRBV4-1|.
CASSLRTGGDYEQYF
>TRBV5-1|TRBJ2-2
CASSLGGTGNTGELFF
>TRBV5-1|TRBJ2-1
CASSVQGFSSYNEQFF
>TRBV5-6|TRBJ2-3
CASSFLWESRTDTQYF
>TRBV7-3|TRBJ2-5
CASSPSGGRETQYF
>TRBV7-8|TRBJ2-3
CASSLATLGRESTDTQYF
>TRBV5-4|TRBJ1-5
CASSLDADSNQPQHF
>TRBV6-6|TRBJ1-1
CASSYPGQGDPEAFF
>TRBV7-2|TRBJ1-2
CASSLDRTGRYGYTF